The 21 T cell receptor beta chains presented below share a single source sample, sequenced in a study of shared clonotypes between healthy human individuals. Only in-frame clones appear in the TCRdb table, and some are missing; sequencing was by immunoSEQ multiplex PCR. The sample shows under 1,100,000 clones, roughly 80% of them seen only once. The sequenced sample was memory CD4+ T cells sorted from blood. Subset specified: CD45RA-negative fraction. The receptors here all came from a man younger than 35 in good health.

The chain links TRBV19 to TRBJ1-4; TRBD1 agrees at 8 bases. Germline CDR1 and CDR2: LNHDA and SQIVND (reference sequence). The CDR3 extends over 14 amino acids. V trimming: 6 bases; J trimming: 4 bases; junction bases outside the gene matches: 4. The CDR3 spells CASRKTGVNEKLFF. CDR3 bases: TGTGCCAGTAGGAAGACAGGGGTTAATGAAAAACTGTTTTTT.

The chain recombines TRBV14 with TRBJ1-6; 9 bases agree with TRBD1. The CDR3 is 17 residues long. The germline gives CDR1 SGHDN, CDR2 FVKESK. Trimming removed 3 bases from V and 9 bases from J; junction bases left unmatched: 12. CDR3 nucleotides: TGTGCCAGCAGCCAGGTTTCAATTGGACAGGGGTTTTCACCCCTCCACTTT. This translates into CASSQVSIGQGFSPLHF.

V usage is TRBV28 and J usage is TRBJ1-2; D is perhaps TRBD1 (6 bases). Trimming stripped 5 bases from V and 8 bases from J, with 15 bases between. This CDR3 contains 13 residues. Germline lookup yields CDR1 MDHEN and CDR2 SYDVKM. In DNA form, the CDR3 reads TGTGCCAGCAGTACGACAGGACGGGGCGGCTACACCTTC. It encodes CASSTTGRGGYTF.

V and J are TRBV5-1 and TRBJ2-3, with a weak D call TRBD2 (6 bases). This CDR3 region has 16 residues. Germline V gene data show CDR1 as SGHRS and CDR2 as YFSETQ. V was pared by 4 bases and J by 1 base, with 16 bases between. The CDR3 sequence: CASSAHGSKGTDTQYF. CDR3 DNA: TGCGCCAGCAGCGCCCACGGGAGCAAAGGCACAGATACGCAGTATTTT.

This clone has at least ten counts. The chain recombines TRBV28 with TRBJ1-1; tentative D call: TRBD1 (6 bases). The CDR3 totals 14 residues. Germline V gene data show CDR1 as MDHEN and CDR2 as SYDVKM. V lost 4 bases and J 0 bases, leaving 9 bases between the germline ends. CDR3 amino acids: CASSSTGMNTEAFF. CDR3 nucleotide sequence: TGTGCCAGCAGTTCGACAGGCATGAACACTGAAGCTTTCTTT.

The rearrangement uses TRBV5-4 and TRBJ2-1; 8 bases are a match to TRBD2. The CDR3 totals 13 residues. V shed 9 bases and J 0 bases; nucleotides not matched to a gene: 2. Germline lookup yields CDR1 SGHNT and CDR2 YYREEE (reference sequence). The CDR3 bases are TGTGCCACGGGGGGGGCCTCCTACAATGAGCAGTTCTTC. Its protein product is CATGGASYNEQFF.

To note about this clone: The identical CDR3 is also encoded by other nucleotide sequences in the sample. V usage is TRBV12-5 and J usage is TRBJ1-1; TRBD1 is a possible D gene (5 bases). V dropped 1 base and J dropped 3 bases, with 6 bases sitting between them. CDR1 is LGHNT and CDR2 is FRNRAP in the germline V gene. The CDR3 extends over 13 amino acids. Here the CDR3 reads CASGLGGDTEAFF. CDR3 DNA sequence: TGTGCTAGTGGTTTGGGGGGGGACACTGAAGCTTTCTTT.

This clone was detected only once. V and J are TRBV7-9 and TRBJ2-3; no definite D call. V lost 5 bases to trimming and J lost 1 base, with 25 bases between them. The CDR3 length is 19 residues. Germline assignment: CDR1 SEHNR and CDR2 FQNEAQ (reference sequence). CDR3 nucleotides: TGTGCCAGCAGCCTCACTGCGGCGGCCCCTGGGGTCGGCACAGATACGCAGTATTTT. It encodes CASSLTAAAPGVGTDTQYF.

DNA for the CDR3: TGCGCCAGCAGCTTTAGGACTAGCGGAAACACCGGGGAGCTGTTTTTT. Translation gives CASSFRTSGNTGELFF. The chain has TRBV5-1 and TRBJ2-2, with 10 bases aligning to TRBD2. J gave up 2 bases and V 2 bases, and 3 bases lay outside the gene matches. From germline, CDR1 is SGHRS and CDR2 YFSETQ. This CDR3 contains 16 residues.

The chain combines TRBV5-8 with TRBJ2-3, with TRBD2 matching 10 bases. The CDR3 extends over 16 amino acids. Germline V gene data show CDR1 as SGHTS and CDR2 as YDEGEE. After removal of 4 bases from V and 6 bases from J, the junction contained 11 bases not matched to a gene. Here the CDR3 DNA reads TGTGCCAGCAGCAGGGGTTCTAGTAGCGGGAGGGATACGCAGTATTTT. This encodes CASSRGSSSGRDTQYF.

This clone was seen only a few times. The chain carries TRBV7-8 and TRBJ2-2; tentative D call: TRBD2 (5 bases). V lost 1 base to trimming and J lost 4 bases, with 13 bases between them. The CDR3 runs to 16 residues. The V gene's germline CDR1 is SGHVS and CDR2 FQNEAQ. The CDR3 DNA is TGTGCCAGCAGCTTAGTAAGCCGCCGGGGCACCGGGGAGCTGTTTTTT. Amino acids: CASSLVSRRGTGELFF.

Here the CDR3 DNA reads TGTGCCAGCAGGCGGGACAGGCAGACTGAAGCTTTCTTT. It encodes CASRRDRQTEAFF. The chain recombines TRBV2 with TRBJ1-1; 8 nucleotides agree with TRBD1. The V and J ends lost 6 bases and 5 bases, in that order; junction bases with no gene match: 5. The CDR3 extends over 13 amino acids. CDR1 SNHLY and CDR2 FYNNEI come from the germline V gene.

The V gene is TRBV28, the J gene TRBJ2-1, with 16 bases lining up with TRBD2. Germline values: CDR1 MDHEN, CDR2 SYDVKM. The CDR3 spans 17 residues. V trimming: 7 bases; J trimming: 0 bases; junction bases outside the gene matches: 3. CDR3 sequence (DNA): TGTGCCAGCATTGGGACTAGCGGGGGGGCCTCCTACAATGAGCAGTTCTTC. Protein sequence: CASIGTSGGASYNEQFF. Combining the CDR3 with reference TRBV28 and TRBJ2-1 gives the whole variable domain DVKVTQSSRYLVKRTGEKVFLECVQDMDHENMFWYRQDPGLGLRLIYFSYDVKMKEKGDIPEGYSVSREKKERFSLILESASTNQTSMYLCASIGTSGGASYNEQFFGPGTRLTVL.

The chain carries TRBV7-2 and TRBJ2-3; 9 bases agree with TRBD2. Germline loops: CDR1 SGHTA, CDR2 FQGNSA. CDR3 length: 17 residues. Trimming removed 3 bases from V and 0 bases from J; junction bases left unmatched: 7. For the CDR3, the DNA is TGTGCCAGCAGCTTGTCAGCGGGGGGTCCTAGCACAGATACGCAGTATTTT. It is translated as CASSLSAGGPSTDTQYF.

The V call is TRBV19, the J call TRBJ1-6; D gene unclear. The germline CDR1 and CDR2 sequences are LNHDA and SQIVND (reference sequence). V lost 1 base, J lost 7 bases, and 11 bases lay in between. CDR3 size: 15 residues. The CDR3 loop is CASSIGAQINSPLHF. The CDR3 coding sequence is TGTGCCAGTAGTATAGGAGCGCAGATCAATTCACCCCTCCACTTT.

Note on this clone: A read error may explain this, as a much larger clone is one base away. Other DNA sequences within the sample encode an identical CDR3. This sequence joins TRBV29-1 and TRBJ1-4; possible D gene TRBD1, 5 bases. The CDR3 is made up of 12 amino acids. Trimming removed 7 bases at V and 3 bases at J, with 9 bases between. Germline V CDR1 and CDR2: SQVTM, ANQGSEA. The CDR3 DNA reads TGCAGCGGCCGGGACCCTAATGAAAAACTGTTTTTT. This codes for CSGRDPNEKLFF.

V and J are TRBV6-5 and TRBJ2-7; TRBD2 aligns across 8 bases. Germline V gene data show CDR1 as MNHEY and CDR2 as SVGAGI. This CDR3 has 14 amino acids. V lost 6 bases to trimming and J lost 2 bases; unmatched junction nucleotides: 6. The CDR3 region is CASSGLAGTYEQYF. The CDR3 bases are TGTGCCAGCAGCGGACTAGCAGGGACCTACGAGCAGTACTTC.

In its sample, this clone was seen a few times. The CDR3 region has the DNA TGCGCCAGCATAGGTAGCGGGAGCGCGAACACCGGGGAGCTGTTTTTT. Residues: CASIGSGSANTGELFF. The chain links TRBV5-1 to TRBJ2-2, with 9 bases that match TRBD2. The V gene end was trimmed by 6 bases and the J gene end by 0 bases; junction bases not matched to a gene: 6. CDR1 is SGHRS, CDR2 YFSETQ, per germline. The CDR3 length is 16 residues. Looking up the rest from reference TRBV5-1 and TRBJ2-2 gives the full variable domain: KAGVTQTPRYLIKTRGQQVTLSCSPISGHRSVSWYQQTPGQGLQFLFEYFSETQRNKGNFPGRFSGRQFSNSRSEMNVSTLELGDSALYLCASIGSGSANTGELFFGEGSRLTVL.

The CDR3 DNA reads as TGTGCCAGTAGTATGGAGACAGGCCGCCGTGAAAAACTGTTTTTT. Translating it yields CASSMETGRREKLFF. This rearrangement joins TRBV19 to TRBJ1-4; tentatively, D is TRBD1 (6 bases). Trimming stripped 3 bases from V and 7 bases from J, with 15 bases between. In germline, CDR1 is LNHDA, CDR2 SQIVND (reference sequence). The CDR3 has 15 residues.

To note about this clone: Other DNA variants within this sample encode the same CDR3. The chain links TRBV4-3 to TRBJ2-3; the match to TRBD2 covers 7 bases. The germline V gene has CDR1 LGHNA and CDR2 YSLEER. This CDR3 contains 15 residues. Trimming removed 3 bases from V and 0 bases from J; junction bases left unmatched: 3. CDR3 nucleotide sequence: TGCGCCAGCAGCCAGAGTAGCGGGAGCACAGATACGCAGTATTTT. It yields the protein CASSQSSGSTDTQYF.

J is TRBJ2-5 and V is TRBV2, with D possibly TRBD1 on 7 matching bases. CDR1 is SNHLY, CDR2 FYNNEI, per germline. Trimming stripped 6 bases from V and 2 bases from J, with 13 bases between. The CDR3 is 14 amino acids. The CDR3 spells CASRPGGGQETQYF. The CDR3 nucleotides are TGTGCCAGCAGGCCAGGGGGAGGTCAAGAGACCCAGTACTTC.